Listed here are 17 T cell receptor beta chains from one sample, sequenced in a study of blood T cell repertoires in COVID-19. The protocol was immunoSEQ multiplex PCR, while the TCRdb copy is restricted to in-frame clones and leaves out a portion. The table includes about 170,000 clones, 80% to 90% detected once. Sequencing used PBMCs or T cells enriched from blood (not recorded which). All receptors come from a man between 50 and 59 years old who had recovered from COVID-19.

About this clone itself: The junction and the germline gene differ at one end; a read error may be behind it. The rearrangement joins TRBV9 to TRBJ2-1, with D possibly matching TRBD2 (5 bases). The germline CDR1 and CDR2 sequences are SGDLS and YYNGEE. The CDR3 is made up of 15 amino acids. The CDR3 coding sequence is TGTGCCAGCAGCGTAGACGGGATCTCCAACAATGAGCAGTTCTTC. Translating it yields CASSVDGISNNEQFF.

The rearrangement uses TRBV7-9 and TRBJ1-2; tentatively, D is TRBD1 (5 bases). V gave up 0 bases and J gave up 2 bases, with 10 bases separating them. From germline, CDR1 is SEHNR and CDR2 FQNEAQ (reference sequence). The CDR3 has 15 residues. CDR3 DNA: TGTGCCAGCAGCTTAGCGACGGCAGGGAACTATGGCTACACCTTC. Translating gives CASSLATAGNYGYTF.

The V and J genes are TRBV5-1 and TRBJ2-7, with TRBD1 as a possible D gene (5 bases). The V gene lost 1 base and the J gene lost 2 bases, with 13 bases spanning the gap. The CDR3 loop spans 15 amino acids. Germline CDR1 and CDR2: SGHRS and YFSETQ. In DNA form, the CDR3 reads TGCGCCAGCAGCTTGCAAGGGAAGGGGACCTACGAGCAGTACTTC. It specifies CASSLQGKGTYEQYF.

V usage is TRBV7-2 and J usage is TRBJ2-1; TRBD2 might be the D (7 bases). Per the germline V gene, CDR1 is SGHTA and CDR2 is FQGNSA. The ends were cut back, 1 base at V and 8 bases at J, with 15 bases in the middle. The CDR3 loop spans 15 amino acids. CDR3 sequence: CASSLEAGAGYEQFF. The DNA for the CDR3 is TGTGCCAGCAGCTTAGAGGCGGGGGCTGGCTATGAGCAGTTCTTC.

This chain uses TRBV24-1 with TRBJ2-7; possible D gene TRBD1, 6 bases. V lost 7 bases and J 2 bases, leaving 8 bases between the germline ends. Germline assignment: CDR1 KGHDR and CDR2 SFDVKD. The length of the CDR3 is 12 residues. CDR3 in DNA: TGTGCCACCAGACAGGGACCCTACGAGCAGTACTTC. Translating gives CATRQGPYEQYF.

V usage is TRBV6-5 and J usage is TRBJ1-1; 9 nucleotides line up with TRBD1. This CDR3 comprises 13 residues. CDR1 is MNHEY, CDR2 SVGAGI, per germline. Losses at the gene ends were 8 bases for V and 4 bases for J; bases not matched to a gene: 5. CDR3 loop: CASGQTGGTEAFF. CDR3 nucleotide sequence: TGTGCCAGCGGACAGACAGGGGGCACTGAAGCTTTCTTT.

The chain carries TRBV5-1 and TRBJ2-7; no reliable D call. This CDR3 comprises 11 residues. Germline CDR1 is SGHRS and CDR2 is YFSETQ. Deletions cut 0 bases from V and 7 bases from J, with 5 bases between. CDR3: CASSLAQEQYF. CDR3 nucleotide sequence: TGCGCCAGCAGCTTGGCCCAGGAGCAGTACTTC.

This clone was seen a single time. The V call is TRBV7-6, the J call TRBJ1-2, with unresolved D. This CDR3 has 14 amino acids. Germline V gene data show CDR1 as SGHVS and CDR2 as FNYEAQ. Trimming removed 1 base at V and 7 bases at J, with 13 bases between. CDR3 sequence: CASSLGTALGGYTF. In nucleotides, the CDR3 is TGTGCCAGCAGCTTAGGCACAGCCCTCGGTGGCTACACCTTC.

The CDR3 DNA reads TGTGCCAGCAGCAAGACTAGCGGGGGCCTCTACAATGAGCAGTTCTTC. It is translated as CASSKTSGGLYNEQFF. The chain combines TRBV28 with TRBJ2-1; 12 positions match TRBD2. V dropped 6 bases and J dropped 3; count of bases not matched to a gene: 6. CDR1 and CDR2 from the germline V gene are MDHEN and SYDVKM. This CDR3 comprises 16 residues.

The chain uses TRBV19 and TRBJ2-7; D is ambiguous. The V end was cut by 3 bases, the J end by 6 bases, with 15 bases between. The CDR3 runs 14 residues. Germline CDR1 is LNHDA and CDR2 is SQIVND (reference sequence). CDR3 in DNA: TGTGCCAGTAGTATTGGCAACCGTGGCTCCGAGCAGTACTTC. This sequence encodes CASSIGNRGSEQYF.

The rearrangement uses TRBV7-3 and TRBJ2-7, with D perhaps TRBD2 (8 bases). Trimming left V 5 bases short and J 2 bases short, with 16 bases between. The CDR3 contains 15 residues. Germline-derived CDR1 and CDR2 are SGHTA and FQGTGA. The CDR3 loop is CASSPGGSGAYEQYF. CDR3 nucleotide sequence: TGTGCCAGCAGCCCAGGGGGTAGCGGGGCCTACGAGCAGTACTTC.

The CDR3, as DNA: TGTGCCAGCAGTTTTCAGGGGTTTGAAGCTTTCTTT. Translating gives CASSFQGFEAFF. The chain uses TRBV12-3 or TRBV12-4 and TRBJ1-1; tentatively, D is TRBD1 (6 bases). The CDR3 loop spans 12 amino acids. Trimming took 3 bases from V and 7 from J, leaving 9 bases between them.

J is TRBJ2-1 and V is TRBV19; 7 positions agree with TRBD1. Germline CDR1 LNHDA, CDR2 SQIVND (reference sequence). Trimming took 1 base from V and 6 from J; bases not matched to a gene: 6. This CDR3 spans 15 amino acids. The CDR3 loop is CASSIARQGGNEQFF. DNA of the CDR3: TGTGCCAGTAGTATAGCCAGACAGGGTGGCAATGAGCAGTTCTTC.

The chain has TRBV2 and TRBJ1-1; D is ambiguous. CDR3 length: 8 residues. The germline gives CDR1 SNHLY, CDR2 FYNNEI. V lost 7 bases and J lost 8, with 2 bases in between. Here the CDR3 DNA reads TGTGCCAGCACGGAAGCTTTCTTT. Amino acids: CASTEAFF.

This chain links TRBV5-1 with TRBJ1-4, with TRBD1 matching over 11 bases. Germline trimming cut 4 bases from V and 7 bases from J; bases unmatched to any gene: 6. The CDR3 runs to 15 residues. Germline CDR1 reads SGHRS; CDR2 reads YFSETQ. For the CDR3, the DNA is TGCGCCAGCAGCACGGCCGGGACAGGGGGTGAAAAACTGTTTTTT. Residues: CASSTAGTGGEKLFF.

This clone came up a few times. The gene calls are TRBV3-1 (or the pseudogene TRBV3-2) and TRBJ2-7; 14 nucleotides agree with TRBD2. Trimming took 5 bases from V and 3 from J; bases not matched to a gene: 6. This CDR3 region has 16 residues. Germline V lookup: CDR1 LGHDT, CDR2 YNNKEL (reference sequence). The CDR3 DNA reads TGTGCCAGCAGCGCGCGACTAGCGGGAGGGCTCTACGAGCAGTACTTC. Translated: CASSARLAGGLYEQYF.

The chain combines TRBV5-5 with TRBJ1-5, with TRBD1 identical over 9 bases. Germline V gene data show CDR1 as SGHKS and CDR2 as YYEKEE (reference sequence). Losses at the gene ends were 4 bases for V and 7 bases for J; bases not matched to a gene: 9. There are 15 residues in the CDR3. Written as DNA, the CDR3 is TGTGCCAGCAGCAGGAGGACAGGGGATTCACAGCCCCAGCATTTT. It encodes CASSRRTGDSQPQHF. Based on the CDR3 plus reference TRBV5-5 and TRBJ1-5, the full variable domain is DAGVTQSPTHLIKTRGQQVTLRCSPISGHKSVSWYQQVLGQGPQFIFQYYEKEERGRGNFPDRFSARQFPNYSSELNVNALLLGDSALYLCASSRRTGDSQPQHFGDGTRLSIL.